The text below deals with one T cell receptor beta chain. Its antigen remains unidentified. No base-level quality is on record; no much larger clone is a single base apart. Using the deep immunoSEQ assay, multiplex PCR amplified TCR CDR3 regions from genomic DNA. Genomic DNA extracted from each cell subset was distributed evenly over all wells of several immunoSEQ 96-well plates, and each plate served as one replicate. For sorted subsets, around 200 ng genomic DNA, equal to some 30,000 T cell genomes, was loaded into each replicate PCR. The purified libraries were quantified using a Qubit 3.0 fluorometer, sized with a Bioanalyzer 2100, and then quantified again using the KAPA Library Quantification kit. Every immunoSEQ 96-well plate was sequenced on a separate single-read 150-cycle Illumina NextSeq 550 flow cell. The authors processed their data as follows. The immunoSEQ output contained only junctional sequences without quality scores, so filtering could not match that applied to full-length reads. To assign V/J genes and CDR3, sequences were annotated using PyIR, a Python wrapper for IgBLAST v1.9, with IMGT germline references. Reads with weak V/J assignments (E-value above 1e-6), missing CDR3, stop codons, out-of-frame junctions, or ambiguous translated residues were removed. V3J clonotypes were defined by identical inferred V gene, J gene, and CDR3 amino acid sequence. Percentage overlap between repertoires was calculated by dividing the number of shared unique clonotypes by the size of the smaller repertoire. Richness of each repertoire was evaluated using RTK rarefaction, the Chao1 estimator, and Recon v2.1 estimates of unobserved clonotypes. OLGA was used to compute generation probabilities for all TCRbeta clonotypes that the gDNA method yielded from a handful of donors. The clones in this table, taken by TCRdb from immuneACCESS, are in-frame only. Not every clone is retained; where verified, under half of the shortfall comes from an unresolved V gene, and the cause of the rest is unknown. The DNA gave D and trimming, while V, J and clone size come from that table. The table for this sample lists nearly 750,000 clones; over 60% of them were counted only once. The ten biggest clones cover under 2% of the sample.

Taken from cysteine to phenylalanine, the CDR3 has 16 residues. CDR3 DNA only is kept here, 48 bases in frame from base 1. Per the germline V gene, SGHDN is the CDR1 and FVKESK is the CDR2. The germline V end is reduced by 3 bases and the J end by 2 bases; junction bases left unmatched: 6. The donors were healthy, HIV-negative adults who had no recently reported acute infections or vaccinations. Every donor was a Caucasian adult living in Nashville, Tennessee, USA. Magnetic negative selection was used to enrich CD4+ T cells, after which naive cells were positively selected on CD45RA and the negative fraction became the memory subset. Blood was obtained by leukapheresis, after which PBMCs were separated by Ficoll-Histopaque density gradient centrifugation and cryopreserved in liquid nitrogen vapor phase. Analytical flow cytometry was used to check the purity and quantity of every magnetically sorted T cell population. Each sorted fraction had its genomic DNA isolated and then quantified by UV absorbance on a Nanodrop 2000c.

These data originate in a study of shared clonotypes between healthy human individuals (dated by TCRdb to 2018 to 2020). Study-level background: The cohort included a few men and a couple of women between 18 and 49 years of age. Each donor's leukapheresis produced roughly between roughly 0.85 and 10 billion PBMCs. Libraries were prepared and TCR repertoires were sequenced by different laboratories using diverse techniques, in order to increase sequencing depth and limit assay-specific biases. Blood TCR repertoires of a handful of healthy adults were deeply sequenced to estimate repertoire size and the extent of clonotype sharing between individuals. For each donor, CD4 naive and CD4 memory were each given three plates, CD8 naive was given two plates, and CD8 memory was given one plate. The investigation overall reported the following: Larger estimated clonotype richness was generally found for naive subsets than for memory subsets. Incomplete sequencing was indicated by rarefaction of sorted-subset datasets, despite the large sequencing depth. Sampling was limited to blood, and TCR repertoires in tissue likely differ from TCR repertoires in blood. Higher generation probabilities were observed for clonotypes shared by all four sorted-subset donors than for non-shared clonotypes. Because the study included a small number of donors, the genetic and exposure-history diversity represented was limited. Pairwise subsampling led to the expectation that sequencing depth would affect the degree of clonotype sharing among donors. Across several donors, about 5.2% of naive CD4, 3% to 3.5% of naive CD8, around 2.1% of memory CD4, and 0.4% of memory CD8 clonotypes were shared.

Sequencing was carried out using memory CD4+ T cells sorted from blood. Interpreted using the paper, the cell subset or site label stands for: CD45RA-negative fraction. The sequence was obtained from a woman aged 25 to 45 in good health. This chain is built from TRBV14 and TRBJ1-2; 10 bases in between match TRBD1. CDR3 sequence: CASSHPGQGVNYGYTF. Here is the DNA: TGTGCCAGCAGCCACCCCGGACAGGGGGTGAACTATGGCTACACCTTC.